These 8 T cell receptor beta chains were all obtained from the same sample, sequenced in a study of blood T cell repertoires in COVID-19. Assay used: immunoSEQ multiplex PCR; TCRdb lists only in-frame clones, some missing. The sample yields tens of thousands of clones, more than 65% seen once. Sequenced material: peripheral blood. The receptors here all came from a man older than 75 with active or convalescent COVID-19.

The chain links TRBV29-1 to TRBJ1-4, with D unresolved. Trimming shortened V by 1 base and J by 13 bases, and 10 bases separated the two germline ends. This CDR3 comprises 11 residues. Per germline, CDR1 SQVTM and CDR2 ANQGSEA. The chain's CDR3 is CSVEASRGLFF. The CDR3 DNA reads TGCAGCGTTGAAGCATCCAGAGGACTGTTTTTT. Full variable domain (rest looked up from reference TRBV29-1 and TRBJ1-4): SAVISQKPSRDICQRGTSLTIQCQVDSQVTMMFWYRQQPGQSLTLIATANQGSEATYESGFVIDKFPISRPNLTFSTLTVSNMSPEDSSIYLCSVEASRGLFFGSGTQLSVL.

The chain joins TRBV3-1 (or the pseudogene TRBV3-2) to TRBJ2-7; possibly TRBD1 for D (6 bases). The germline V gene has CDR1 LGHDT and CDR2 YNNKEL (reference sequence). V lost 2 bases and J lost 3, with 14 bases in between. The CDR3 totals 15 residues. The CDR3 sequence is CASSQNPDRSYEQYF. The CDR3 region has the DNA TGTGCCAGCAGCCAAAACCCAGACAGGAGCTACGAGCAGTACTTC.

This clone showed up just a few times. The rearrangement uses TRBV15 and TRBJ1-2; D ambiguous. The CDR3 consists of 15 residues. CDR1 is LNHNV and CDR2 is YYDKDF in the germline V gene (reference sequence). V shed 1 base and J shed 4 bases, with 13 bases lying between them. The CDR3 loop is CATSRGGMEGYGYTF. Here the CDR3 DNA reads TGTGCCACCAGCAGAGGGGGAATGGAGGGCTATGGCTACACCTTC.

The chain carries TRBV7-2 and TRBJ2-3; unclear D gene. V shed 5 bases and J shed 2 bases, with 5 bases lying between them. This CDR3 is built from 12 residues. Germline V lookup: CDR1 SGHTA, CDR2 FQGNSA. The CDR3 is CASSQLTDTQYF. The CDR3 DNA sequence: TGTGCCAGCAGCCAACTCACAGATACGCAGTATTTT.

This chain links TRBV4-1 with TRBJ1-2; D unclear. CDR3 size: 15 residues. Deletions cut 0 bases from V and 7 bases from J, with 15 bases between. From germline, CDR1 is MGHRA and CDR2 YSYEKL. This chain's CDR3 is CASSQDLSDSRGYTF. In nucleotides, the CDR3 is TGCGCCAGCAGCCAAGATCTGAGCGATTCTCGTGGCTACACCTTC.

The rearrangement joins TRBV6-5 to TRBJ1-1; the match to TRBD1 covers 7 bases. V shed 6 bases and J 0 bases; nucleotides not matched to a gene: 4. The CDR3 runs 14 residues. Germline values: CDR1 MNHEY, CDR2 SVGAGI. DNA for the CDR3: TGTGCCAGCAGGCCCGGGACAGTGAACACTGAAGCTTTCTTT. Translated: CASRPGTVNTEAFF.

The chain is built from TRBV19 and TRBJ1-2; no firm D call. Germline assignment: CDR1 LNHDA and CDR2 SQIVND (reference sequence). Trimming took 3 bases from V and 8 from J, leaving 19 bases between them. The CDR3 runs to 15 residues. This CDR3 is CASSIGGGGREGYTF. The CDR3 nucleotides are TGTGCCAGTAGTATTGGTGGCGGCGGCCGGGAAGGCTACACCTTC. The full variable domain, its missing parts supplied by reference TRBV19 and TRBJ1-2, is DGGITQSPKYLFRKEGQNVTLSCEQNLNHDAMYWYRQDPGQGLRLIYYSQIVNDFQKGDIAEGYSVSREKKESFPLTVTSAQKNPTAFYLCASSIGGGGREGYTFGSGTRLTVV.

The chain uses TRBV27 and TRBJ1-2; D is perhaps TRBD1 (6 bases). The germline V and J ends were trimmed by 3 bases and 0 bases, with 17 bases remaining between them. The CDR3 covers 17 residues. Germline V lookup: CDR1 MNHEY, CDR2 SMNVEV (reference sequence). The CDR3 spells CASSFAQGGGTNYGYTF. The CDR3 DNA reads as TGTGCCAGCAGTTTCGCACAGGGAGGGGGAACTAACTATGGCTACACCTTC.